This entry lists 2 T cell receptor beta chains sequenced from one sample in a study of radiation and T cells in renal cell carcinoma. Time point specified: blood 4 weeks post-SBRT, at nephrectomy. As for treatment: 15 Gy SBRT to primary tumor, nephrectomy 4 weeks later. Repertoires were generated with immunoSEQ multiplex PCR, while TCRdb's copy carries only in-frame clones and drops some. The sample has around 74,000 clones, around four fifths seen once; the top ten hold about 2.4%. The sequenced sample was blood, obtained from a patient whose treatment included radiotherapy and nephrectomy. The origin of the receptors is a woman in her fifties or sixties with renal cell carcinoma.

The genes are TRBV5-4 and TRBJ2-1, with D maybe TRBD2 (6 bases). V lost 0 bases, J lost 6 bases, and 13 bases lay in between. The CDR3 is 15 residues long. Germline loops: CDR1 SGHNT, CDR2 YYREEE (reference sequence). The CDR3 here is CASSLAAGLSNEQFF. Here the CDR3 DNA reads TGTGCCAGCAGCTTGGCTGCGGGGCTCAGCAATGAGCAGTTCTTC.

The V gene is TRBV6-5, the J gene TRBJ1-1; D not resolved. The V end was cut by 5 bases, the J end by 2 bases, with 9 bases between. From germline, CDR1 is MNHEY and CDR2 SVGAGI. The CDR3 is made up of 13 amino acids. The CDR3 is CASSPKGNTEAFF. The CDR3 nucleotides read TGTGCCAGCAGTCCGAAGGGCAACACTGAAGCTTTCTTT.